These 9 T cell receptor beta chains were sequenced from one sample in a study of long-term antiretroviral therapy in people with HIV. With survey level as its setting, the immunoSEQ assay was v3.0. TCRdb keeps only in-frame clones here, not all; method: immunoSEQ multiplex PCR. Found here are approximately 13,000 clones, more than 75% of them singletons; the top ten hold around a quarter. Sequenced here: unsorted PBMCs, sampled 3.1 years after starting antiretroviral therapy. The receptors were gathered from a man in his forties with HIV.

V usage is TRBV7-4 and J usage is TRBJ2-7, with a possible D match to TRBD2 (5 bases). The CDR3 length is 15 residues. Trimming took 0 bases from V and 0 from J, leaving 9 bases between them. Looked up from germline, CDR1 is SGHVT and CDR2 is SQSDAQ. The CDR3 is CASSLAAVSSYEQYF. CDR3 sequence (DNA): TGTGCCAGCAGCTTAGCAGCGGTCAGCTCCTACGAGCAGTACTTC.

In its sample, this clone was seen once. The J gene is TRBJ2-1, the V gene TRBV5-1; TRBD2 matches at 7 bases. Germline trimming cut 6 bases from V and 0 bases from J; bases unmatched to any gene: 6. Germline V lookup: CDR1 SGHRS, CDR2 YFSETQ. The CDR3 runs to 15 residues. The CDR3 here is CASTSGGSSYNEQFF. CDR3 sequence (DNA): TGCGCCAGCACCTCTGGCGGGAGCTCCTACAATGAGCAGTTCTTC.

The V and J genes are TRBV7-2 and TRBJ1-1, with D unclear. V lost 5 bases to trimming and J lost 2 bases, with 9 bases between them. CDR3 size: 13 residues. CDR1 and CDR2 (germline): SGHTA, FQGNSA. As DNA, the CDR3 is TGTGCCAGCAGCACCAGGCTAAACACTGAAGCTTTCTTT. This gives the protein CASSTRLNTEAFF.

The rearrangement joins TRBV6-5 to TRBJ1-2, with D hard to call. V was cut by 8 bases and J by 6 bases, with 10 bases left in between. The germline gives CDR1 MNHEY, CDR2 SVGAGI. CDR3 length: 11 residues. The DNA for the CDR3 is TGTGCCAGCTCCCGGGGAGATGGCTACACCTTC. This sequence encodes CASSRGDGYTF.

This clone was counted once. The chain uses TRBV5-1 and TRBJ1-6; no clear D gene. The length of the CDR3 is 16 residues. Between the trimmed V and J ends, which lost 0 bases and 8 bases, there was a span of 15 bases. Germline values: CDR1 SGHRS, CDR2 YFSETQ. This CDR3 reads CASSLGWEGIDSPLHF. The CDR3 bases are TGCGCCAGCAGCTTGGGTTGGGAGGGTATTGATTCACCCCTCCACTTT.

This chain joins TRBV2 and TRBJ1-3, with D perhaps TRBD1 (6 bases). The CDR3 has 14 residues. The V and J ends lost 9 bases and 2 bases respectively, with 14 bases between them. CDR1 is SNHLY, CDR2 FYNNEI, per germline. CDR3 coding DNA: TGTGCCAGAAGAGATTACAGGGCTGGAAACACCATATATTTT. This codes for CARRDYRAGNTIYF. The whole variable domain, remainder taken from reference TRBV2 and TRBJ1-3, is EPEVTQTPSHQVTQMGQEVILRCVPISNHLYFYWYRQILGQKVEFLVSFYNNEISEKSEIFDDQFSVERPDGSNFTLKIRSTKLEDSAMYFCARRDYRAGNTIYFGEGSWLTVV.

The rearrangement joins TRBV4-1 to TRBJ2-1, with 11 bases that match TRBD2. CDR3 length: 16 residues. In germline, CDR1 is MGHRA, CDR2 YSYEKL. The V and J ends lost 1 base and 6 bases, in that order; junction bases with no gene match: 5. DNA for the CDR3: TGCGCCAGCAGCCAAGGACTAGCGGGGAAAGGCAATGAGCAGTTCTTC. It specifies CASSQGLAGKGNEQFF.

The V and J genes are TRBV6-4 and TRBJ2-2; the match to TRBD1 covers 10 bases. Per the germline V gene, CDR1 is MRHNA and CDR2 is SNTAGT. The CDR3 extends over 15 amino acids. The junction had 5 bases not matched to a gene; V was cut back by 5 bases and J by 5 bases. CDR3 sequence (DNA): TGTGCCAGCAGTCCGGGACAGGGGAGGACCGGGGAGCTGTTTTTT. It translates to CASSPGQGRTGELFF.

CDR3 coding DNA: TGTGCCAGCTCACCACCTAGCGGGGCTTACAATGAGCAGTTCTTC. Its protein product is CASSPPSGAYNEQFF. This chain links TRBV18 with TRBJ2-1; TRBD2 aligns across 8 bases. V shed 0 bases and J 4 bases; nucleotides not matched to a gene: 2. CDR3 length: 15 amino acids. Germline V gene data show CDR1 as KGHSH and CDR2 as LQKENI.